Sequencing of this T cell receptor (beta chain) was carried out in a study of blood T cell repertoires in COVID-19. Study as a whole: Acute-phase and convalescent COVID-19 samples originated in the United States, Italy and Spain.

Per the original methods: From reference gene primer amplification, estimates of nucleated cell counts were derived. Libraries were prepared by immunoSEQ multiplex PCR; TCRdb keeps only in-frame clonotypes and omits some of them. V and J calls and clone size are given by that table; D and trimming were obtained from the DNA. This sample has 74,000 or so clones, with roughly nine tenths found just once. The TCR originated in a man aged 50-59 years with active COVID-19. Sequencing was done on a sample of peripheral blood.

The CDR3 loop reads CASSRTGDNEQFF. DNA of the CDR3: TGTGCCAGCAGTCGGACGGGGGACAATGAGCAGTTCTTC. This rearrangement joins TRBV6-6 to TRBJ2-1; D possibly corresponds to TRBD2 (6 bases). The CDR3 runs 13 residues. Trimming left V 5 bases short and J 5 bases short, with 10 bases between. The germline CDR1 and CDR2 sequences are MNHNY and SVGAGI (reference sequence).